The source of this TCR beta chain is a study of T-cell reconstitution after alpha-beta-depleted transplantation in children. This clonotype was observed many times. Its antigen is not known. Study results and caveats: Reportedly, only several hundred clones from non-depleted graft cells drove alpha-beta T-cell counts at about two months.

Deletions cut 5 bases from V and 0 bases from J, with 14 bases between. This CDR3 has 16 amino acids. During its preparation, the TCRbeta library received unique molecular identifiers. TCRdb analysed the PCR reads with MiXCR anew, one entry per CDR3 protein. Among under 250,000 distinct CDR3 sequences listed, approximately 6.3% were seen once. This clonotype originated in a boy younger than 10 with acute lymphoblastic leukemia, due to receive a stem cell transplant. The material sequenced was PBMCs, taken before TCRalphabeta/CD19-depleted stem cell transplant. The chain carries TRBV12-3 or TRBV12-4 and TRBJ1-3; D is uncertain. The CDR3 here is CASSPSGRTSGNTIYF. CDR3 nucleotide sequence: TGTGCCAGCAGTCCGTCCGGCAGAACCTCTGGAAACACCATATATTTT.